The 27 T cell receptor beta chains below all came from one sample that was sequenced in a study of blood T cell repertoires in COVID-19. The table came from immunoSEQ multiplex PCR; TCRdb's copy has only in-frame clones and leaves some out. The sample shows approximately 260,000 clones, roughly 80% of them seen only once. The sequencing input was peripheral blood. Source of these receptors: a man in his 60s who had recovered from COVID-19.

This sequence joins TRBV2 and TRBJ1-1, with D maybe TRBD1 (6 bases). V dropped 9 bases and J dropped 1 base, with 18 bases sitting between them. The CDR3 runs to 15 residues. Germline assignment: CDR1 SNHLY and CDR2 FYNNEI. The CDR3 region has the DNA TGTGCCAGGTCTTACACAGGGACGAGGAACACTGAAGCTTTCTTT. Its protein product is CARSYTGTRNTEAFF. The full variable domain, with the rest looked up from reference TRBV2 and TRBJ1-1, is EPEVTQTPSHQVTQMGQEVILRCVPISNHLYFYWYRQILGQKVEFLVSFYNNEISEKSEIFDDQFSVERPDGSNFTLKIRSTKLEDSAMYFCARSYTGTRNTEAFFGQGTRLTVV.

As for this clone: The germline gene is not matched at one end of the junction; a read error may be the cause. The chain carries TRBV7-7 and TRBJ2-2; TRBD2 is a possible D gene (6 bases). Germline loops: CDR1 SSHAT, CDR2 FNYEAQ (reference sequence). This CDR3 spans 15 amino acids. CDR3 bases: TGTGCTAGCAGCCCATCAGGAGGGGACACCGGGGAGCTGTTTTTT. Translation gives CASSPSGGDTGELFF.

The CDR3 sequence: CASSPGQVGGELFF. CDR3 DNA sequence: TGTGCCAGCAGTCCAGGACAAGTTGGGGGGGAGCTGTTTTTT. This chain links TRBV28 with TRBJ2-2, with D maybe TRBD1 (5 bases). The CDR3 extends over 14 amino acids. Germline CDR1 MDHEN, CDR2 SYDVKM. The V gene lost 5 bases and the J gene lost 8 bases, with 15 bases spanning the gap.

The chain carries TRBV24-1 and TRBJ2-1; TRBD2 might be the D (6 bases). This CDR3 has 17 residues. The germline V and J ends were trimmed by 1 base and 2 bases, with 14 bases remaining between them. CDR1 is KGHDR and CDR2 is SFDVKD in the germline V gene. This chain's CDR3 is CATSDFWVSGTYNEQFF. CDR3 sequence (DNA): TGTGCCACCAGTGATTTTTGGGTTAGCGGAACCTACAATGAGCAGTTCTTC.

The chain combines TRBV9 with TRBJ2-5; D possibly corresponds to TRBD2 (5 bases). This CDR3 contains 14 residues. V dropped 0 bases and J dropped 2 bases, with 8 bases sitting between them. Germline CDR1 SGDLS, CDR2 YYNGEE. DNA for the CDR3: TGTGCCAGCAGCGTAGGGTGGAGGCAAGAGACCCAGTACTTC. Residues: CASSVGWRQETQYF. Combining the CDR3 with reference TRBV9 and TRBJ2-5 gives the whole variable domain DSGVTQTPKHLITATGQRVTLRCSPRSGDLSVYWYQQSLDQGLQFLIQYYNGEERAKGNILERFSAQQFPDLHSELNLSSLELGDSALYFCASSVGWRQETQYFGPGTRLLVL.

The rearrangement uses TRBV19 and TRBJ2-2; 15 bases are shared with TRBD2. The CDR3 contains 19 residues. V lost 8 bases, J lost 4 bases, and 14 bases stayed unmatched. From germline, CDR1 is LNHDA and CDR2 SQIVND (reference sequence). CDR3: CASLGTSGRRGMGTGELFF. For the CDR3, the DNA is TGTGCCAGTCTCGGGACTAGCGGGAGGCGGGGGATGGGCACCGGGGAGCTGTTTTTT.

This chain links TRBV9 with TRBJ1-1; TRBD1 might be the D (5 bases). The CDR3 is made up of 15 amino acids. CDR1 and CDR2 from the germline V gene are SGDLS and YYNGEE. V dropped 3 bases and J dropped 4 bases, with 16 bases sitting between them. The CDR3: CASSDQGGVATEAFF. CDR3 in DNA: TGTGCCAGCAGCGACCAGGGAGGGGTGGCCACTGAAGCTTTCTTT.

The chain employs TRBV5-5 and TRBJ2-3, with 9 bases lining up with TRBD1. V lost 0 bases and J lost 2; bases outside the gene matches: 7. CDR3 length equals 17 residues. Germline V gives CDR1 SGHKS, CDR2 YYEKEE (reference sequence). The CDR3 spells CASSLARDRVNTDTQYF. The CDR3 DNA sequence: TGTGCCAGCAGCTTGGCCCGGGACAGGGTTAACACAGATACGCAGTATTTT.

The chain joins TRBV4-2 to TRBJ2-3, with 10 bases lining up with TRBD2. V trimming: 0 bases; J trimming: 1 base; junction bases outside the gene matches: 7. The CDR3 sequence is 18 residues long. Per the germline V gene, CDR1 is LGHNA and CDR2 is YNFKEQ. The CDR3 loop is CASSQELPSGGRTDTQYF. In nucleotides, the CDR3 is TGTGCCAGCAGCCAAGAGCTCCCTAGCGGGGGACGCACAGATACGCAGTATTTT.

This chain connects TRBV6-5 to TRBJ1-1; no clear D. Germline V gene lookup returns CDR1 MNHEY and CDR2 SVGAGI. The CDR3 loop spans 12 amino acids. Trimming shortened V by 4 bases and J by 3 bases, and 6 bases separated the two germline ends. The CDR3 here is CASSSRYTEAFF. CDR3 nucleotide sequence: TGTGCCAGCAGTTCGAGGTACACTGAAGCTTTCTTT.

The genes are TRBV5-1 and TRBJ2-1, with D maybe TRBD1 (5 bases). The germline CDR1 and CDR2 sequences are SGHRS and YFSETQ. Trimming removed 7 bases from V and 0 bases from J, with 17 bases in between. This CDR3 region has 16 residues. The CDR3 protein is CASRRTTASSYNEQFF. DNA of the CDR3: TGCGCCAGCCGACGGACAACAGCGAGCTCCTACAATGAGCAGTTCTTC.

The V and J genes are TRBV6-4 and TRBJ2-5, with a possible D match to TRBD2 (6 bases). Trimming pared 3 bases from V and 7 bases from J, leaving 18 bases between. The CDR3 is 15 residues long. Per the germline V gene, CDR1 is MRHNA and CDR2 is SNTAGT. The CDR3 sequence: CASSDFGLARRTQYF. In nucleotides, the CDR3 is TGTGCCAGCAGTGATTTTGGGCTAGCGCGGCGGACCCAGTACTTC.

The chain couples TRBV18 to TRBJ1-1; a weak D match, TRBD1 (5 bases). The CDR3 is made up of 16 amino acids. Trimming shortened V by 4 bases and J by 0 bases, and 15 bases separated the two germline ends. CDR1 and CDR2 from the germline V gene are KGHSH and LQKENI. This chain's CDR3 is CASSLQGVAMNTEAFF. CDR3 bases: TGTGCCAGCTCACTGCAAGGGGTGGCCATGAACACTGAAGCTTTCTTT.

CDR3 in amino acids: CASSYSRQGTNYGYTF. CDR3 nucleotide sequence: TGTGCCAGCAGTTACTCGAGGCAGGGGACTAACTATGGCTACACCTTC. The chain has TRBV6-5 and TRBJ1-2, with D possibly matching TRBD1 (6 bases). The CDR3 is made up of 16 amino acids. The V gene lost 0 bases and the J gene lost 0 bases, with 11 bases spanning the gap. Germline V gene lookup returns CDR1 MNHEY and CDR2 SVGAGI.

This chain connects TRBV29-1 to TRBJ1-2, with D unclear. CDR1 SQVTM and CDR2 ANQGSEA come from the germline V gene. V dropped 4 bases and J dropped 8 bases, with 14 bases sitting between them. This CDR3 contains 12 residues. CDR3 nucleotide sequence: TGCAGCGTTGCGCAGCAGGCATCGGGCTACACCTTC. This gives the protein CSVAQQASGYTF.

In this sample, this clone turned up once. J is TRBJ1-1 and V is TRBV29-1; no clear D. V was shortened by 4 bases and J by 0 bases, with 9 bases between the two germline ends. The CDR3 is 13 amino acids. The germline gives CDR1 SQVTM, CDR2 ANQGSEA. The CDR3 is CSVGRSMNTEAFF. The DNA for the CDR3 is TGCAGCGTTGGTAGAAGTATGAACACTGAAGCTTTCTTT.

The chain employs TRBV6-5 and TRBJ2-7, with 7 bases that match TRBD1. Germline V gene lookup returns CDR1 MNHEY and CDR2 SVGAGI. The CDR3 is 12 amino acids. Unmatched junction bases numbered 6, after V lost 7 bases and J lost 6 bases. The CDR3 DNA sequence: TGTGCCAGCACGACAGGGTTCGGCGAGCAGTACTTC. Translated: CASTTGFGEQYF.

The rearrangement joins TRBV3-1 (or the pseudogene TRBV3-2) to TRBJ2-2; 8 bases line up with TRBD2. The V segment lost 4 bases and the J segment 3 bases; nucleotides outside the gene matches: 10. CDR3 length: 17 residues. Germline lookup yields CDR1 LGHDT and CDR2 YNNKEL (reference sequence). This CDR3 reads CASSPLLGGADTGELFF. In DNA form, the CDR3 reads TGTGCCAGCAGCCCTCTCCTCGGGGGGGCCGACACCGGGGAGCTGTTTTTT.

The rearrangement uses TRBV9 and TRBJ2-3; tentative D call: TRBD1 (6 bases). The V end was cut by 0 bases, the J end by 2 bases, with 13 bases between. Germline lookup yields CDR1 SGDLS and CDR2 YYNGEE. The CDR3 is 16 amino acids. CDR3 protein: CASSVVQGFSTDTQYF. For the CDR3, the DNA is TGTGCCAGCAGCGTAGTTCAGGGGTTCTCCACAGATACGCAGTATTTT.

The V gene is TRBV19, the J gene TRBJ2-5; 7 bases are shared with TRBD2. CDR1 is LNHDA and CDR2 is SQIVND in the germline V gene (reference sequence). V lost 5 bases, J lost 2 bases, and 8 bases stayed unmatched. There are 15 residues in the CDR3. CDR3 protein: CASSPGFGGQETQYF. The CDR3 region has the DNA TGTGCCAGTAGTCCAGGGTTCGGGGGGCAAGAGACCCAGTACTTC.

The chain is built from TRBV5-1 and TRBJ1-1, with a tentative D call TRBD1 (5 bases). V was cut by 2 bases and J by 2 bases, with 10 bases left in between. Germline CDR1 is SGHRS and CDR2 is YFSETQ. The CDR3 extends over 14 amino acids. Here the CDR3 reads CASSFGGFNTEAFF. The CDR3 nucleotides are TGCGCCAGCAGCTTCGGGGGGTTTAACACTGAAGCTTTCTTT. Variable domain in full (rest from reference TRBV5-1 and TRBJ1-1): KAGVTQTPRYLIKTRGQQVTLSCSPISGHRSVSWYQQTPGQGLQFLFEYFSETQRNKGNFPGRFSGRQFSNSRSEMNVSTLELGDSALYLCASSFGGFNTEAFFGQGTRLTVV.

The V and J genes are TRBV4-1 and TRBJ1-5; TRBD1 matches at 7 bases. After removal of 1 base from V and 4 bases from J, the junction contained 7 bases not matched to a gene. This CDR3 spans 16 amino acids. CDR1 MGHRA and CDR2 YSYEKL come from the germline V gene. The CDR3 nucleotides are TGCGCCAGCAGCCAAGCCGGGACAGCTTTTAATCAGCCCCAGCATTTT. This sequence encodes CASSQAGTAFNQPQHF.

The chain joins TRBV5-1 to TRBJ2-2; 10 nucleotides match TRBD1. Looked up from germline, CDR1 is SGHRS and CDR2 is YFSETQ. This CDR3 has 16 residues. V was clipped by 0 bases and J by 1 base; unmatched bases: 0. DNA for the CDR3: TGCGCCAGCAGCTTGGGGGACAGGGGGAACACCGGGGAGCTGTTTTTT. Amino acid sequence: CASSLGDRGNTGELFF. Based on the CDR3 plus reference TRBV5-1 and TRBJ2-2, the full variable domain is KAGVTQTPRYLIKTRGQQVTLSCSPISGHRSVSWYQQTPGQGLQFLFEYFSETQRNKGNFPGRFSGRQFSNSRSEMNVSTLELGDSALYLCASSLGDRGNTGELFFGEGSRLTVL.

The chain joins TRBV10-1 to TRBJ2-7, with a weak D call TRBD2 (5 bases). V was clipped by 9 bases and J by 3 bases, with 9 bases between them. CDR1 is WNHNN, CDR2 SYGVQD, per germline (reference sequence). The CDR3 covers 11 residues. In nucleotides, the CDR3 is TGCGCCAGTGGAGAGGGCTACGAGCAGTACTTC. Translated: CASGEGYEQYF.

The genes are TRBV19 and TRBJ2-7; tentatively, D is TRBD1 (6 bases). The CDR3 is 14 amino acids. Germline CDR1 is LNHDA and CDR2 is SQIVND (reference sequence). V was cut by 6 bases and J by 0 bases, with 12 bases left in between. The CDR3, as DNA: TGTGCCAGTAGGCGGACAGTGAGCTCCTACGAGCAGTACTTC. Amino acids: CASRRTVSSYEQYF.

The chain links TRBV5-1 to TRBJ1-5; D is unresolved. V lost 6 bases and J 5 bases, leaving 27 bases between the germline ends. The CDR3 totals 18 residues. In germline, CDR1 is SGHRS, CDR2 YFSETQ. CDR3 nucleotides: TGCGCCAGCATCGCGTGGCAGGCTTCAGGTGTAAGGTATCAGCCCCAGCATTTT. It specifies CASIAWQASGVRYQPQHF.

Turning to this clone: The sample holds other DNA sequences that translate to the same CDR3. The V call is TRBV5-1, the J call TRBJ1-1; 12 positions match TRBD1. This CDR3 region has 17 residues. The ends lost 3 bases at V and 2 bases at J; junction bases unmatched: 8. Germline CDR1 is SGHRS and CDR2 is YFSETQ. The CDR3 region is CASSWGTGGLLNTEAFF. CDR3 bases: TGCGCCAGCAGCTGGGGGACAGGGGGCCTTTTAAACACTGAAGCTTTCTTT.